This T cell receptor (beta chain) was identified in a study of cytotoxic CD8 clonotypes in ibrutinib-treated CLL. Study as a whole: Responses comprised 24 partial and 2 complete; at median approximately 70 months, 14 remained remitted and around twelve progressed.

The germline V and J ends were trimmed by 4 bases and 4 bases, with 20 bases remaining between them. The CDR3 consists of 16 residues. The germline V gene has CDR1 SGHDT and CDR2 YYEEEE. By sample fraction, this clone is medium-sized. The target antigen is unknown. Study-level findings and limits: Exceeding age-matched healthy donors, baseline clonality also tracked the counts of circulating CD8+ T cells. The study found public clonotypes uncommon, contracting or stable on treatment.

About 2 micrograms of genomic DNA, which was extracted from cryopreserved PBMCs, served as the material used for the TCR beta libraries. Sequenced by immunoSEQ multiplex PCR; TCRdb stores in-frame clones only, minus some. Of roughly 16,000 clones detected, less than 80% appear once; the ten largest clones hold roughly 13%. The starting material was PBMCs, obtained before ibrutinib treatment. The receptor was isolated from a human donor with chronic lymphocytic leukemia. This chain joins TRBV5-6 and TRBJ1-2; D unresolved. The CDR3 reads CASSLITGIQSYGYTF. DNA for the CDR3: TGTGCCAGCAGCCTGATTACCGGAATACAGTCCTATGGCTACACCTTC.